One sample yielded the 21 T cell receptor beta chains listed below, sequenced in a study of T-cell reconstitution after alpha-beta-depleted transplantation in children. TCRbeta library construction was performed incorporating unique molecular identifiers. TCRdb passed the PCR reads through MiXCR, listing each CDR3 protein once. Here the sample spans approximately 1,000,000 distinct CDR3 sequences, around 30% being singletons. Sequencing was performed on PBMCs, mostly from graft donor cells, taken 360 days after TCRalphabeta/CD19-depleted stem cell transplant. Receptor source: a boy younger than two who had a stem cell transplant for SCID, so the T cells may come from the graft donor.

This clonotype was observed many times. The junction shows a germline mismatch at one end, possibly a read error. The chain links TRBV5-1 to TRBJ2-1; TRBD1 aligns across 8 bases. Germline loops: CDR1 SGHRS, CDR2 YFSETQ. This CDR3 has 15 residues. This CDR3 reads CASSSDRVSYNEQFF. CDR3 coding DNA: TGTGCCAGCAGTTCGGACAGGGTCTCCTACAATGAGCAGTTCTTC.

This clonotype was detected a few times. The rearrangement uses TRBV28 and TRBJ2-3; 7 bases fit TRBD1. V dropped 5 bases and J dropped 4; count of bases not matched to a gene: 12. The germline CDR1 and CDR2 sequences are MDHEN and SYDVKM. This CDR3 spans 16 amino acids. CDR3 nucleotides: TGTGCCAGCAGTCCACAGACAGGGCGAGGCGCAGATACGCAGTATTTT. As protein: CASSPQTGRGADTQYF.

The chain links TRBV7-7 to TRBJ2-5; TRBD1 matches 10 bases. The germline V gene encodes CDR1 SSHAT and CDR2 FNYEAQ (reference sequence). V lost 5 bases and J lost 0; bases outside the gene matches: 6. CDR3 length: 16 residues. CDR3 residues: CASSLGTGVNQETQYF. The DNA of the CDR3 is TGTGCCAGCAGCCTCGGGACAGGGGTTAACCAAGAGACCCAGTACTTC. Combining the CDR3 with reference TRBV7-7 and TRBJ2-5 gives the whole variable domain GAGVSQSPRYKVTKRGQDVTLRCDPISSHATLYWYQQALGQGPEFLTYFNYEAQPDKSGLPSDRFSAERPEGSISTLTIQRTEQRDSAMYRCASSLGTGVNQETQYFGPGTRLLVL.

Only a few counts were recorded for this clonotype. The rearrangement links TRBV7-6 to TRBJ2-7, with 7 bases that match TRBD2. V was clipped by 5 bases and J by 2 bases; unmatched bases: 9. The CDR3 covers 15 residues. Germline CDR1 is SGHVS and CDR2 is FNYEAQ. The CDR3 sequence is CASSPWTRFTYEQYF. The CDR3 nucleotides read TGTGCCAGCAGCCCGTGGACTAGGTTCACCTACGAGCAGTACTTC.

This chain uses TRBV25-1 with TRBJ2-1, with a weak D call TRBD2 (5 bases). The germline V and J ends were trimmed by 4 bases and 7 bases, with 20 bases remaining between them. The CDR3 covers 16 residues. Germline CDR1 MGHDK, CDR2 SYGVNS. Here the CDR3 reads CASSVSSGFFVNEQFF. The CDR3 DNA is TGTGCCAGCAGTGTTTCTTCGGGGTTTTTTGTAAATGAGCAGTTCTTC.

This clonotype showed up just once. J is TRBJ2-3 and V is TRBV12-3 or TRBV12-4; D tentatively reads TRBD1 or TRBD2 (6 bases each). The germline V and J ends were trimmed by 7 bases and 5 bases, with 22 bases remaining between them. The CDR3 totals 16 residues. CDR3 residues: CASTLRAVGGGDTQYF. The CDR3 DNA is TGTGCCAGCACCTTAAGGGCCGTAGGGGGAGGAGATACGCAGTATTTT.

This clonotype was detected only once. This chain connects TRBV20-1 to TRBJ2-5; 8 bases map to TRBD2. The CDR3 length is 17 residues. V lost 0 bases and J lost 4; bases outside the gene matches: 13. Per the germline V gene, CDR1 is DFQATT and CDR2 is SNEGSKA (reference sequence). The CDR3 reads CSARELVRGLVIETQYF. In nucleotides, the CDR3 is TGCAGTGCTAGAGAGCTGGTCCGGGGACTAGTGATAGAGACCCAGTACTTC.

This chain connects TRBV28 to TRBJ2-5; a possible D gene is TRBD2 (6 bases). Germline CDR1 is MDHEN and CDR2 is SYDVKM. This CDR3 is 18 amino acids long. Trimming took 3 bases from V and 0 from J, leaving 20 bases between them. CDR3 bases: TGTGCCAGCAGTTTTAGTCTCGTGGCGGGACCGTACCAAGAGACCCAGTACTTC. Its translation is CASSFSLVAGPYQETQYF.

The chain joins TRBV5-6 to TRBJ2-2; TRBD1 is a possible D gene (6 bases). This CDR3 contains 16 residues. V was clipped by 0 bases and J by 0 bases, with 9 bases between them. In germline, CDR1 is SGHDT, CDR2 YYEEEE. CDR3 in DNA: TGTGCCAGCAGCTTGGTAGGGGACACGAACACCGGGGAGCTGTTTTTT. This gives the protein CASSLVGDTNTGELFF.

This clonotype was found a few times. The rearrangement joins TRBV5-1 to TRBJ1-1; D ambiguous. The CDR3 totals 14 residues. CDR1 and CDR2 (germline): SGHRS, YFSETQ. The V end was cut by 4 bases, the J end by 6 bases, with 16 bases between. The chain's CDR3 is CASSGGEGWAEAFF. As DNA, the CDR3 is TGCGCCAGCAGCGGTGGCGAAGGTTGGGCTGAAGCTTTCTTT. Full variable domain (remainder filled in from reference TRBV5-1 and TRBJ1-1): KAGVTQTPRYLIKTRGQQVTLSCSPISGHRSVSWYQQTPGQGLQFLFEYFSETQRNKGNFPGRFSGRQFSNSRSEMNVSTLELGDSALYLCASSGGEGWAEAFFGQGTRLTVV.

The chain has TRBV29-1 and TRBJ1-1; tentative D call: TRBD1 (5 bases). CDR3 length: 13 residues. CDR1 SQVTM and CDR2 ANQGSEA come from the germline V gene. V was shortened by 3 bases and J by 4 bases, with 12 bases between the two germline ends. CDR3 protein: CSVEAGGGTEAFF. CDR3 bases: TGCAGCGTTGAGGCCGGGGGAGGCACTGAAGCTTTCTTT.

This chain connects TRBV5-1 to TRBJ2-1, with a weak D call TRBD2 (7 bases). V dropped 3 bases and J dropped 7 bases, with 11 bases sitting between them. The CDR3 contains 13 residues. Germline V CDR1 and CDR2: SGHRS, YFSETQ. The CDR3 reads CASSSKGGNEQFF. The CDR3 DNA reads TGCGCCAGCAGCTCCAAGGGGGGGAATGAGCAGTTCTTC.

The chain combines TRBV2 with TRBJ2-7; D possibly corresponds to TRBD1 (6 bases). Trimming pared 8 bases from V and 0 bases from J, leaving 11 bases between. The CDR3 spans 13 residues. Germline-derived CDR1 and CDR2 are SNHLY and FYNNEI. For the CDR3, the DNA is TGTGCCAGCCACAGGGATTCCTCCTACGAGCAGTACTTC. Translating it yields CASHRDSSYEQYF.

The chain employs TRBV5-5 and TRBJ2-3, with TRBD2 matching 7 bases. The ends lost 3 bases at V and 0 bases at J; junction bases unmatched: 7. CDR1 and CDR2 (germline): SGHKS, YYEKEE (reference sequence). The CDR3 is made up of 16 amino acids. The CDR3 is CASSSLRGVSTDTQYF. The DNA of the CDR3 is TGTGCCAGCAGCTCACTACGGGGGGTGAGCACAGATACGCAGTATTTT.

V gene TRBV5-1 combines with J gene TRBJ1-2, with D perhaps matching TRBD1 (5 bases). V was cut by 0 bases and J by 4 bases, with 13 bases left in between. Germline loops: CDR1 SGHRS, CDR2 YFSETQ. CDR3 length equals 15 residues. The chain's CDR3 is CASSLAGRNPYGYTF. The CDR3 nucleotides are TGCGCCAGCAGCTTGGCGGGACGCAACCCCTATGGCTACACCTTC. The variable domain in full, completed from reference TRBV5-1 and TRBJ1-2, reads KAGVTQTPRYLIKTRGQQVTLSCSPISGHRSVSWYQQTPGQGLQFLFEYFSETQRNKGNFPGRFSGRQFSNSRSEMNVSTLELGDSALYLCASSLAGRNPYGYTFGSGTRLTVV.

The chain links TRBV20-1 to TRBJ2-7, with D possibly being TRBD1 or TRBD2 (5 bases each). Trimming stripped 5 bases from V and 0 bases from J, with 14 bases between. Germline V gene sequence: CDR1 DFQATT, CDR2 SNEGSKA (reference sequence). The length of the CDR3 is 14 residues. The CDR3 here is CSARRDLGSYEQYF. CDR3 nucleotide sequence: TGCAGTGCTCGCCGGGACCTAGGCTCCTACGAGCAGTACTTC.

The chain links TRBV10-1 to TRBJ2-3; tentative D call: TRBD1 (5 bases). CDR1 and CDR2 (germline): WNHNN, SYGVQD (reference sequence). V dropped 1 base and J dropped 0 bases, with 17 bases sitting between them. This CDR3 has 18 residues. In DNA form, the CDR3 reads TGCGCCAGCAGTGAGTTCGACAGTCCGGGCAGAAGCACAGATACGCAGTATTTT. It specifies CASSEFDSPGRSTDTQYF.

The CDR3 sequence: CASSLGTSGGAADTQYF. In nucleotides, the CDR3 is TGTGCCAGCAGTTTAGGGACTAGCGGGGGGGCCGCAGATACGCAGTATTTT. The chain links TRBV12-3 or TRBV12-4 to TRBJ2-3, with TRBD2 matching 15 bases. The length of the CDR3 is 17 residues. Unmatched junction bases numbered 3, after V lost 1 base and J lost 4 bases.

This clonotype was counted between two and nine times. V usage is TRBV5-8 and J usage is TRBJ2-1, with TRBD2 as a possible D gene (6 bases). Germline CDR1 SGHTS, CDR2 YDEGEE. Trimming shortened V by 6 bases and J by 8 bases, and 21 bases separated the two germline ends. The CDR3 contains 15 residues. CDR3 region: CASTGGLAIRHEQFF. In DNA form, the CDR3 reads TGTGCCAGCACCGGGGGTTTGGCAATAAGACATGAGCAGTTCTTC.

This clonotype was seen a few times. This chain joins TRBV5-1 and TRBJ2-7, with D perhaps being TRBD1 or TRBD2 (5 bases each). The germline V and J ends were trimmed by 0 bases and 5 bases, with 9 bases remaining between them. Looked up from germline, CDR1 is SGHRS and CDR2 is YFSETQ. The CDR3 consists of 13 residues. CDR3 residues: CASSLEQGDEQYF. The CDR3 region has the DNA TGCGCCAGCAGCTTGGAGCAGGGAGACGAGCAGTACTTC. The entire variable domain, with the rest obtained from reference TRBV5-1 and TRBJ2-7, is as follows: KAGVTQTPRYLIKTRGQQVTLSCSPISGHRSVSWYQQTPGQGLQFLFEYFSETQRNKGNFPGRFSGRQFSNSRSEMNVSTLELGDSALYLCASSLEQGDEQYFGPGTRLTVT.

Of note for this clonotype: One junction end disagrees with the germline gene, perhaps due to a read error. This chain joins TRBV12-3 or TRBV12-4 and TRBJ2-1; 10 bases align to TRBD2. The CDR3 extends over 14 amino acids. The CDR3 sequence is CASSLAGEINEQFF. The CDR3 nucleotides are TGTGCCAGCAGTCTAGCGGGGGAGATCAATGAGCAGTTCTTC.